These 27 T cell receptor beta chains originate from one sample sequenced in a study. TCRdb re-derived calls from the RT-PCR reads in MiXCR, one entry per CDR3 protein. Among almost 700,000 distinct CDR3 sequences, over 12% were seen once, and the ten largest hold roughly 3.9%. Material: memory CD4+ T cells from blood. The receptors originated from a female donor in good health, serving as a healthy control.

CDR3 sequence reads: CASSQDLQTNEKLFF. CDR3 coding DNA: TGTGCCAGCAGCCAAGATTTACAGACTAATGAAAAACTGTTTTTT. The gene calls are TRBV14 and TRBJ1-4; no reliable D call. The CDR3 contains 15 residues. V shed 0 bases and J shed 2 bases, with 7 bases lying between them. Germline V lookup: CDR1 SGHDN, CDR2 FVKESK.

This clonotype was observed many times. This sequence joins TRBV5-1 and TRBJ2-3, with D unclear. In germline, CDR1 is SGHRS, CDR2 YFSETQ. This CDR3 has 15 residues. Trimming shortened V by 0 bases and J by 2 bases, and 10 bases separated the two germline ends. Here the CDR3 reads CASSLARFNTDTQYF. In DNA, the CDR3 is TGCGCCAGCAGCTTGGCTCGCTTCAACACAGATACGCAGTATTTT.

This clonotype was counted ten times or more. The V gene is TRBV10-3, the J gene TRBJ2-3; D not resolved. The germline gives CDR1 ENHRY, CDR2 SYGVKD. This CDR3 comprises 11 residues. V was cut by 6 bases and J by 3 bases, with 4 bases left in between. The chain's CDR3 is CAIRSTDTQYF. DNA for the CDR3: TGTGCCATCAGATCAACAGATACGCAGTATTTT.

Of note for this clonotype: One base away lies a much larger clone, so this may be a sequencing read error. This chain connects TRBV12-3 or TRBV12-4 to TRBJ2-7; a possible D gene is TRBD2 (5 bases). Trimming stripped 8 bases from V and 0 bases from J, with 14 bases between. CDR3 length: 14 residues. This chain's CDR3 is CASRPSSSSYEQYF. In DNA, the CDR3 is TGTGCCAGCCGACCTAGCAGCAGCTCCTACGAGCAGTACTTC.

This clonotype was detected only a few times. This chain joins TRBV5-5 and TRBJ2-1, with a weak D call TRBD2 (5 bases). Germline V gives CDR1 SGHKS, CDR2 YYEKEE (reference sequence). V lost 1 base and J 0 bases, leaving 8 bases between the germline ends. The CDR3 has 15 amino acids. The CDR3 spells CASSLLAYSYNEQFF. The CDR3 DNA reads as TGTGCCAGCAGCTTGCTAGCCTACTCCTACAATGAGCAGTTCTTC. The full variable domain, its missing parts supplied by reference TRBV5-5 and TRBJ2-1, is DAGVTQSPTHLIKTRGQQVTLRCSPISGHKSVSWYQQVLGQGPQFIFQYYEKEERGRGNFPDRFSARQFPNYSSELNVNALLLGDSALYLCASSLLAYSYNEQFFGPGTRLTVL.

At least ten counts were recorded for this clonotype. This sequence joins TRBV5-1 and TRBJ2-7, with 9 bases matching TRBD2. CDR3 size: 16 residues. Germline CDR1 reads SGHRS; CDR2 reads YFSETQ. Losses at the gene ends were 6 bases for V and 1 base for J; bases not matched to a gene: 11. The CDR3 bases are TGCGCCAGCAATATCGGAGCGGGAGGCCTGTCCTACGAGCAGTACTTC. Amino acids: CASNIGAGGLSYEQYF.

This clonotype was seen a handful of times. The chain links TRBV28 to TRBJ2-2; D unresolved. Germline assignment: CDR1 MDHEN and CDR2 SYDVKM. The V end was cut by 3 bases, the J end by 13 bases, with 15 bases between. There are 13 residues in the CDR3. The CDR3 DNA sequence: TGTGCCAGCAGTTTTGGGCCGAACTTCGGGCTGTTTTTT. Its translation is CASSFGPNFGLFF.

The sample holds a few counts of this clonotype. The rearrangement links TRBV10-2 to TRBJ1-5, with D uncertain. The CDR3 extends over 13 amino acids. Per the germline V gene, CDR1 is WSHSY and CDR2 is SAAADI. V gave up 2 bases and J gave up 5 bases, with 7 bases separating them. The CDR3 reads CASSEDIYQPQHF. DNA of the CDR3: TGCGCCAGCAGTGAGGATATCTATCAGCCCCAGCATTTT.

This clonotype was found a few times. This chain connects TRBV5-1 to TRBJ1-1; TRBD1 might be the D (6 bases). The CDR3 runs to 13 residues. CDR1 and CDR2 from the germline V gene are SGHRS and YFSETQ. V was trimmed by 5 bases and J by 3 bases, leaving 11 bases between them. The CDR3 reads CASSSRGDTEAFF. CDR3 in DNA: TGCGCCAGCAGTAGTAGGGGGGACACTGAAGCTTTCTTT.

The chain has TRBV7-2 and TRBJ1-2; 12 nucleotides agree with TRBD1. The V gene's germline CDR1 is SGHTA and CDR2 FQGNSA. The CDR3 runs to 15 residues. The junction had 7 bases not matched to a gene; V was cut back by 6 bases and J by 5 bases. The CDR3 sequence is CASRSRDRGLYGYTF. The DNA for the CDR3 is TGTGCCAGCAGATCCCGGGACAGGGGGCTATATGGCTACACCTTC.

The rearrangement uses TRBV28 and TRBJ2-7; D ambiguous. The CDR3 spans 14 residues. V lost 3 bases, J lost 3 bases, and 12 bases lay in between. Germline V gene sequence: CDR1 MDHEN, CDR2 SYDVKM. This CDR3 is CASSLFPGDYEQYF. The CDR3 DNA follows: TGTGCCAGCAGTTTGTTCCCGGGCGACTACGAGCAGTACTTC.

Regarding this clonotype: A read error is possible here, since a much larger clone lies one base away. This chain joins TRBV10-3 and TRBJ2-7; the D is unclear. Trimming left V 6 bases short and J 2 bases short, with 17 bases between. CDR1 is ENHRY and CDR2 is SYGVKD in the germline V gene. The CDR3 spans 15 residues. CDR3 loop: CAIRPYRQPTYEQYF. For the CDR3, the DNA is TGTGCCATCAGACCGTACCGGCAACCTACCTACGAGCAGTACTTC.

This clonotype was counted ten times or more. The chain combines TRBV7-2 with TRBJ2-7, with D possibly being TRBD2 (5 bases). Per germline, CDR1 SGHTA and CDR2 FQGNSA. This CDR3 spans 14 amino acids. V was cut by 5 bases and J by 7 bases, with 18 bases left in between. The DNA of the CDR3 is TGTGCCAGCAGCCCCGGGGTAGCTCTTTGGGAGCAGTACTTC. It encodes CASSPGVALWEQYF. The full variable domain, completed using reference TRBV7-2 and TRBJ2-7, is GAGVSQSPSNKVTEKGKDVELRCDPISGHTALYWYRQSLGQGLEFLIYFQGNSAPDKSGLPSDRFSAERTGGSVSTLTIQRTQQEDSAVYLCASSPGVALWEQYFGPGTRLTVT.

The chain uses TRBV7-2 and TRBJ2-1, with 14 bases that match TRBD2. This CDR3 has 16 amino acids. Germline CDR1 reads SGHTA; CDR2 reads FQGNSA. The trim removed 6 bases at V and 9 bases at J, leaving 10 bases unmatched. Written as DNA, the CDR3 is TGTGCCAGCAGTCCTTCCGGGACTAGCGGGGGTCTTGAGCAGTTCTTC. This sequence encodes CASSPSGTSGGLEQFF.

This clonotype showed up just a few times. The genes are TRBV12-3 or TRBV12-4 and TRBJ2-1, with D uncertain. The CDR3 length is 11 residues. V was shortened by 5 bases and J by 7 bases, with 6 bases between the two germline ends. The CDR3 DNA reads as TGTGCCAGCAGTCAAATTAATGAGCAGTTCTTC. This codes for CASSQINEQFF.

This clonotype was recorded a few times. The CDR3 loop is CAISSPTGSYEQYF. For the CDR3, the DNA is TGTGCCATCAGTTCCCCGACCGGGTCTTACGAGCAGTACTTC. The J gene is TRBJ2-7, the V gene TRBV10-3; unclear D gene. V dropped 5 bases and J dropped 4 bases, with 15 bases sitting between them. The CDR3 covers 14 residues. Looked up from germline, CDR1 is ENHRY and CDR2 is SYGVKD.

The sample holds many counts of this clonotype. The V and J genes are TRBV4-2 and TRBJ2-3, with D maybe TRBD2 (6 bases). Trimming took 1 base from V and 2 from J, leaving 13 bases between them. Germline loops: CDR1 LGHNA, CDR2 YNFKEQ. The CDR3 totals 16 residues. The CDR3 here is CASSQVVADHTDTQYF. The CDR3 bases are TGTGCCAGCAGCCAAGTGGTAGCGGACCACACAGATACGCAGTATTTT.

This clonotype appeared many times. The CDR3 region has the DNA TGTGCCAGCAGCTCGGAGTTTAACTATGGCTACACCTTC. The encoded protein is CASSSEFNYGYTF. This rearrangement joins TRBV6-2 or TRBV6-3 to TRBJ1-2; the D is unclear. There are 13 residues in the CDR3. V dropped 6 bases and J dropped 1 base, with 9 bases sitting between them. Germline-derived CDR1 and CDR2 are MNHEY and SVGEGT.

V gene TRBV15 combines with J gene TRBJ1-1; D possibly corresponds to TRBD1 (6 bases). CDR1 is LNHNV, CDR2 YYDKDF, per germline (reference sequence). The length of the CDR3 is 12 residues. Between the trimmed V and J ends, which lost 0 bases and 12 bases, there was a span of 11 bases. DNA of the CDR3: TGTGCCACCAGCAGAGATATGGGGGCAACTTTCTTT. Translated, it gives CATSRDMGATFF.

This clonotype appeared a few times. V is TRBV28 and J is TRBJ2-1, with D perhaps TRBD1 (6 bases). The V gene lost 5 bases and the J gene lost 5 bases, with 16 bases spanning the gap. Germline CDR1 is MDHEN and CDR2 is SYDVKM. The CDR3 has 15 amino acids. CDR3 amino acids: CASSLRGRVNNEQFF. Here the CDR3 DNA reads TGTGCCAGCAGTCTCAGGGGAAGAGTGAACAATGAGCAGTTCTTC. Filled out from reference TRBV28 and TRBJ2-1, the complete variable domain reads DVKVTQSSRYLVKRTGEKVFLECVQDMDHENMFWYRQDPGLGLRLIYFSYDVKMKEKGDIPEGYSVSREKKERFSLILESASTNQTSMYLCASSLRGRVNNEQFFGPGTRLTVL.

The V and J genes are TRBV9 and TRBJ1-3; the D is unclear. V was shortened by 0 bases and J by 7 bases, with 8 bases between the two germline ends. Germline CDR1 SGDLS, CDR2 YYNGEE. The CDR3 consists of 13 residues. The chain's CDR3 is CASSVGVANTIYF. CDR3 nucleotides: TGTGCCAGCAGCGTAGGGGTGGCGAACACCATATATTTT.

J is TRBJ1-1 and V is TRBV7-2; D is possibly TRBD1 (5 bases). Germline-derived CDR1 and CDR2 are SGHTA and FQGNSA. This CDR3 is built from 14 residues. V was shortened by 4 bases and J by 2 bases, with 11 bases between the two germline ends. Here the CDR3 DNA reads TGTGCCAGCAGCTCTTACAGGTTTAACACTGAAGCTTTCTTT. It encodes CASSSYRFNTEAFF.

This clonotype was recorded a few times. The chain couples TRBV6-6 to TRBJ1-1; a possible D gene is TRBD1 (6 bases). Germline loops: CDR1 MNHNY, CDR2 SVGAGI (reference sequence). Deletions cut 4 bases from V and 1 base from J, with 16 bases between. The CDR3 contains 16 residues. The CDR3 sequence is CASSSGTSWGNTEAFF. The CDR3 nucleotides are TGTGCCAGCAGTTCGGGGACAAGCTGGGGGAACACTGAAGCTTTCTTT.

This CDR3 is CATSDLRENTGELFF. The CDR3 DNA reads TGTGCCACCAGTGATTTACGGGAGAACACCGGGGAGCTGTTTTTT. The rearrangement uses TRBV24-1 and TRBJ2-2; tentatively, D is TRBD2 (5 bases). V dropped 1 base and J dropped 1 base, with 6 bases sitting between them. The CDR3 is made up of 15 amino acids. Germline lookup yields CDR1 KGHDR and CDR2 SFDVKD.

This clonotype was seen more than once but under ten times. The chain couples TRBV5-1 to TRBJ2-5, with D perhaps TRBD1 (6 bases). This CDR3 has 16 residues. From germline, CDR1 is SGHRS and CDR2 YFSETQ. V was cut by 0 bases and J by 4 bases, with 16 bases left in between. CDR3 in DNA: TGCGCCAGCAGCTTGGGGACTCAGGGGCCCGGAGAGACCCAGTACTTC. Its protein product is CASSLGTQGPGETQYF.

This clonotype was detected only a few times. The CDR3 loop is CASSLSNTPKEVWVSRNEQETQYF. The CDR3 coding sequence is TGTGCCAGCAGTTTATCGAACACCCCGAAAGAGGTTTGGGTCAGCCGAAATGAGCAAGAGACCCAGTACTTC. This chain uses TRBV27 with TRBJ2-5; D is unresolved. The CDR3 consists of 24 residues. Germline lookup yields CDR1 MNHEY and CDR2 SMNVEV (reference sequence). Trimming took 0 bases from V and 2 from J, leaving 37 bases between them.

This clonotype appeared a few times. The chain couples TRBV7-2 to TRBJ1-5; D call uncertain. Germline CDR1 SGHTA, CDR2 FQGNSA. The CDR3 is made up of 15 amino acids. The V gene lost 3 bases and the J gene lost 1 base, with 10 bases spanning the gap. DNA for the CDR3: TGTGCCAGCAGCTTTGTGAGCGGGAGCAATCAGCCCCAGCATTTT. Amino acid sequence: CASSFVSGSNQPQHF.